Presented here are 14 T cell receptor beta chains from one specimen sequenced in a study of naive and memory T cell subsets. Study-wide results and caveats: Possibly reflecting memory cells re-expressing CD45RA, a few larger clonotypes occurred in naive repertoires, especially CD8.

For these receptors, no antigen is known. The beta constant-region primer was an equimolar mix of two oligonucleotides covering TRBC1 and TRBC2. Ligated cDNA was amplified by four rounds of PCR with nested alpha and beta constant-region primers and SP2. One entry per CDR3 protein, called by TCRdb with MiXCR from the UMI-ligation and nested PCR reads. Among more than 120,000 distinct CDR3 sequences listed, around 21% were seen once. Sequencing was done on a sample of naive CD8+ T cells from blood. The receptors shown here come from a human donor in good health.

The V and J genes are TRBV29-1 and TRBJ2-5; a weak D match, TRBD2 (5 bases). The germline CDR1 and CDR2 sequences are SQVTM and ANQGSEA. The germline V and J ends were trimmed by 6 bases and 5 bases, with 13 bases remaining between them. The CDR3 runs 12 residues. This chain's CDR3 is CSVTGMGETQYF. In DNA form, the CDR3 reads TGCAGCGTCACCGGGATGGGGGAGACCCAGTACTTC.

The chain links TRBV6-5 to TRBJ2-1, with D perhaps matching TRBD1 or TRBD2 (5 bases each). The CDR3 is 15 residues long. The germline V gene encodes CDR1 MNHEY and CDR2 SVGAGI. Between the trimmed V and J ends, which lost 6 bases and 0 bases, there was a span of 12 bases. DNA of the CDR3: TGTGCCAGCAGGTCCGGGGCGGCCTCCTACAATGAGCAGTTCTTC. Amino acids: CASRSGAASYNEQFF.

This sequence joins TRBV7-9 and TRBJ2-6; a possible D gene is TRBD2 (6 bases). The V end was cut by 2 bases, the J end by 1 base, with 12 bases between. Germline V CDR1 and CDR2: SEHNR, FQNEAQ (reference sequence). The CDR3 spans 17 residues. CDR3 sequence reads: CASSLLHGGSGANVLTF. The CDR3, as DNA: TGTGCCAGCAGCTTATTGCATGGGGGGTCTGGGGCCAACGTCCTGACTTTC.

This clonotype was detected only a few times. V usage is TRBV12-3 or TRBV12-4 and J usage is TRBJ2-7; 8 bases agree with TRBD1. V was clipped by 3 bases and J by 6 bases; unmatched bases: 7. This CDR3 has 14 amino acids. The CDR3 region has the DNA TGTGCCAGCAGTTTGCAGGGGGCAGGGAGCGAGCAGTACTTC. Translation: CASSLQGAGSEQYF.

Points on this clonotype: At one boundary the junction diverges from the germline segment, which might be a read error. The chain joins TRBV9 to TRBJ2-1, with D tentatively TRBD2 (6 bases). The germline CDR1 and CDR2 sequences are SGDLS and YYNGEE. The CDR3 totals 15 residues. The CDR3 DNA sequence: TGTGCCAGCAGCGAGAGAGGGGAGGCCCACAATGAGCAGTTATTC. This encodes CASSERGEAHNEQLF.

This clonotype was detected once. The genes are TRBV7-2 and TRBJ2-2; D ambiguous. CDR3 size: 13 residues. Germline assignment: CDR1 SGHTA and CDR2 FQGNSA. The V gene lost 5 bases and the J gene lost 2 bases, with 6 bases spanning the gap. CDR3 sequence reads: CASSVQNTGELFF. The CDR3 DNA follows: TGTGCCAGCAGCGTACAAAACACCGGGGAGCTGTTTTTT.

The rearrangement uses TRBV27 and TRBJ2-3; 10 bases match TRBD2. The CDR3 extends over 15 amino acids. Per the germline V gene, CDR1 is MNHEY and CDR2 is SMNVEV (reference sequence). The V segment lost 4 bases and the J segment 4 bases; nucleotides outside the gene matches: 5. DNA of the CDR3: TGTGCCAGCAGTTCTCTAGCGGGAGTACCAGATACGCAGTATTTT. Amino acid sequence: CASSSLAGVPDTQYF.

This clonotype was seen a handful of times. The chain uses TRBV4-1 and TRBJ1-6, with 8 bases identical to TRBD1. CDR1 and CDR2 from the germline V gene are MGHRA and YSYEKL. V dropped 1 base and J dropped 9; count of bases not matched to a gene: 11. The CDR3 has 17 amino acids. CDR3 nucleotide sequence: TGCGCCAGCAGCCAAGCTGTGGACAGGGCCGGGAGTTCACCCCTCCACTTT. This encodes CASSQAVDRAGSSPLHF.

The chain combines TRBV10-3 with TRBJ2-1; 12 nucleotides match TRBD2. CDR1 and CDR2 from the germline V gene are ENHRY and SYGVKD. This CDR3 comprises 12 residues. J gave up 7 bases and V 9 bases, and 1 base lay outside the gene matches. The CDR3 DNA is TGTGCCATTGGACTAGCGGGGAATGAGCAGTTCTTC. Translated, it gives CAIGLAGNEQFF.

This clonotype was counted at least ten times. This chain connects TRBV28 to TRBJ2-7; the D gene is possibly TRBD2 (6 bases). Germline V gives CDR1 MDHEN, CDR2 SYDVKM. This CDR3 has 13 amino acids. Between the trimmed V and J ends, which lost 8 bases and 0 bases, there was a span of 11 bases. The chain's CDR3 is CASGGTYSYEQYF. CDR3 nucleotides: TGTGCCAGCGGAGGGACTTACTCCTACGAGCAGTACTTC.

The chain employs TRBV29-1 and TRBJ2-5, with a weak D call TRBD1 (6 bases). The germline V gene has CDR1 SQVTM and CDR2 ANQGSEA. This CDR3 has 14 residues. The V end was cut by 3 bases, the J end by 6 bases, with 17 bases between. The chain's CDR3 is CSVDLRQAWKTQYF. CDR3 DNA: TGCAGCGTTGACCTCAGACAGGCTTGGAAGACCCAGTACTTC.

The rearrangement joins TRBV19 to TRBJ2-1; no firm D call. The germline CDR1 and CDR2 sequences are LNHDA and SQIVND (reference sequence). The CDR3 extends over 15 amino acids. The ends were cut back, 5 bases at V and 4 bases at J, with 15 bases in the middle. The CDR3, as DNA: TGTGCCAGTAGTCTGGACGGCCCCTCATACAATGAGCAGTTCTTC. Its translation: CASSLDGPSYNEQFF. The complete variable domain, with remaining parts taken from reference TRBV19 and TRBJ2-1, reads DGGITQSPKYLFRKEGQNVTLSCEQNLNHDAMYWYRQDPGQGLRLIYYSQIVNDFQKGDIAEGYSVSREKKESFPLTVTSAQKNPTAFYLCASSLDGPSYNEQFFGPGTRLTVL.

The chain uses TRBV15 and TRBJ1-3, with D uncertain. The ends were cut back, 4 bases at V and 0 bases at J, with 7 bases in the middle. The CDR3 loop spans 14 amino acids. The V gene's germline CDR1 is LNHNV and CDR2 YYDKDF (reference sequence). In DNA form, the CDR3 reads TGTGCCACCAGCACAGGATACTCTGGAAACACCATATATTTT. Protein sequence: CATSTGYSGNTIYF.

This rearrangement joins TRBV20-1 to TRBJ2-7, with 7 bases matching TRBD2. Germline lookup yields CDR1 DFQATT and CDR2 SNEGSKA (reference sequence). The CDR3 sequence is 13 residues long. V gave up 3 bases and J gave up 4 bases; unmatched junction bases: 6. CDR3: CSARGGSGYEQYF. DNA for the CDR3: TGCAGTGCTAGGGGCGGGAGCGGGTACGAGCAGTACTTC.